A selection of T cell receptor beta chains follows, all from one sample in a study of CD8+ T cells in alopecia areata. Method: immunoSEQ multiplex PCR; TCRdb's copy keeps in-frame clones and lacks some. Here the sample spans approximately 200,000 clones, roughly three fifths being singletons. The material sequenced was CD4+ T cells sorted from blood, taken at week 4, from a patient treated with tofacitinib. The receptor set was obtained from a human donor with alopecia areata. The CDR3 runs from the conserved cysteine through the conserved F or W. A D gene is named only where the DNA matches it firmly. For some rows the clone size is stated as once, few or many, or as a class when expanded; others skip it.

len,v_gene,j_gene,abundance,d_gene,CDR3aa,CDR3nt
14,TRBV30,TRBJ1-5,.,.,CAWSRSTSNQPQHF,TGTGCCTGGAGTAGGTCAACAAGCAATCAGCCCCAGCATTTT
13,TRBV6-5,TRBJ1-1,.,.,CASSFSLDREAFF,TGTGCCAGCAGTTTCTCCCTCGACCGGGAAGCTTTCTTT
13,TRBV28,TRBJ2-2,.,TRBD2,CATRTSGTGELFF,TGTGCTACGCGGACTAGCGGAACCGGGGAGCTGTTTTTT
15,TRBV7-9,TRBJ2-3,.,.,CASSLVATGTDTQYF,TGTGCCAGCAGCTTAGTAGCAACGGGGACAGATACGCAGTATTTT
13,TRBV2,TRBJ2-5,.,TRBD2,CASRPGLAETQYF,TGTGCCAGCAGACCTGGACTAGCCGAGACCCAGTACTTC
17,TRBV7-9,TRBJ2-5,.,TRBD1,CASSPDRGGIKQETQYF,TGTGCCAGCAGCCCCGACAGGGGTGGCATCAAACAAGAGACCCAGTACTTC
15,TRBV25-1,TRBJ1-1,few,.,CASSRAELMNTEAFF,TGTGCCAGCAGTAGGGCTGAGCTCATGAACACTGAAGCTTTCTTT
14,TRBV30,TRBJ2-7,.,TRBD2,CAWRTGLVSYEQYF,TGTGCCTGGAGAACCGGACTAGTCTCCTACGAGCAGTACTTC
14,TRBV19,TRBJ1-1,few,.,CASRPYPMNTEAFF,TGTGCCAGCCGGCCCTACCCCATGAACACTGAAGCTTTCTTT
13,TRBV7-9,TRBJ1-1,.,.,CASEEVGRREAFF,TGTGCCAGCGAGGAAGTGGGGCGAAGGGAAGCTTTCTTT